A selection of T cell receptor beta chains follows, all from one sample in a study of T cells in Graves' hyperthyroidism and ophthalmopathy. MiXCR, run by TCRdb on the multiplex PCR reads, gives a single entry per CDR3 protein. The table has about 530,000 distinct CDR3 sequences, about a sixth seen once. Sequencing was done on a sample of blood. Every receptor here comes from a woman younger than 30 with Graves' ophthalmopathy. Each CDR3 is given with its conserved first and last residue. Fields, in order: clone size, J gene, D gene, V gene, CDR3 DNA, CDR3 protein. D genes are given only for firm matches. Clone size is given for some rows only: seen once, a few or many times, or a class if the clone is expanded.

size: .; J: TRBJ2-5; D: TRBD1; V: TRBV29-1; DNA: TGCAGCGTTGACGGTCAGGGGGCTCGGGAGACCCAGTACTTC; CDR3: CSVDGQGARETQYF
size: many; J: TRBJ2-1; D: .; V: TRBV20-1; DNA: TGCAGTGCCGGACGGCTGCCGCTCTACAATGAGCAGTTCTTC; CDR3: CSAGRLPLYNEQFF
size: few; J: TRBJ2-3; D: .; V: TRBV28; DNA: TGTGCCAGCAGTTTATCTTTCATGTTGACAGATACGCAGTATTTT; CDR3: CASSLSFMLTDTQYF
size: .; J: TRBJ1-2; D: .; V: TRBV3-1; DNA: TGTGCCAGCAGCCAAAATGTGAGGGGCCTCTCTAACTATGGCTACACCTTC; CDR3: CASSQNVRGLSNYGYTF
size: many; J: TRBJ1-1; D: .; V: TRBV2; DNA: TGTGCCAGCAGTGAAGCGGGGAACACTGAAGCTTTCTTT; CDR3: CASSEAGNTEAFF
size: .; J: TRBJ1-2; D: TRBD1; V: TRBV3-1; DNA: TGTGCCAGCACTGTTCTAGGGGGCCAGGGGTTGTATGGCTACACCTTC; CDR3: CASTVLGGQGLYGYTF
size: many; J: TRBJ1-5; D: TRBD1; V: TRBV6-2/TRBV6-3; DNA: TGTGCCAGCAGTTACGGGACAGGGAGGCTTCGAGGCAATCAGCCCCAGCATTTT; CDR3: CASSYGTGRLRGNQPQHF
size: many; J: TRBJ2-1; D: .; V: TRBV2; DNA: TGTGCCAGCAGTGAAGCACAGGGCTACAATGAGCAGTTCTTC; CDR3: CASSEAQGYNEQFF
size: once; J: TRBJ2-5; D: TRBD2; V: TRBV7-3; DNA: TGTGCCAGCAGCTTAATCGGTAGCGGGAGCGGAGAGACCCAGTACTTC; CDR3: CASSLIGSGSGETQYF
size: .; J: TRBJ1-2; D: TRBD1; V: TRBV10-2; DNA: TGCGCCAGCAGTGAGTCTCTGGACAGGGCCTATGGCTACACCTTC; CDR3: CASSESLDRAYGYTF
size: many; J: TRBJ1-1; D: .; V: TRBV9; DNA: TGTGCCAGCAGCGAACATGGGGGCACTGAAGCTTTCTTT; CDR3: CASSEHGGTEAFF
size: .; J: TRBJ1-2; D: TRBD1; V: TRBV3-1; DNA: TGTGCCAGCAGCCAGACTGACAGGGCTTTTGGGAGAACCTATGGCTACACCTTC; CDR3: CASSQTDRAFGRTYGYTF
size: .; J: TRBJ1-6; D: .; V: TRBV19; DNA: TGTGCCAGTGGGGACGGATATAATTCACCCCTCCACTTT; CDR3: CASGDGYNSPLHF
size: .; J: TRBJ1-1; D: .; V: TRBV6-5; DNA: TGTGCCAGCAGTTACTCTGGAGAAGCTTTCTTT; CDR3: CASSYSGEAFF
size: once; J: TRBJ2-3; D: TRBD2; V: TRBV28; DNA: TGTGCCAGCAGTTTAAGCGGGAGGGCCCTCGTCACAGATACGCAGTATTTT; CDR3: CASSLSGRALVTDTQYF
size: .; J: TRBJ2-2; D: .; V: TRBV27; DNA: TGTGCCAGCAGGACCACAGAGTGGGACACCGGGGAGCTGTTTTTT; CDR3: CASRTTEWDTGELFF
size: .; J: TRBJ2-5; D: .; V: TRBV4-1; DNA: TGCGCCAGCAGCCAAGCGTACCAGGTCGGAGAGACCCAGTACTTC; CDR3: CASSQAYQVGETQYF
size: many; J: TRBJ2-3; D: .; V: TRBV2; DNA: TGTGCCAGCAGTGAAAATAGGGGGGTGGATACGCAGTATTTT; CDR3: CASSENRGVDTQYF
size: .; J: TRBJ2-7; D: .; V: TRBV4-3; DNA: TGCGCCAGCAGCCAAGATTCCGGGACTCCCTACGAGCAGTACTTC; CDR3: CASSQDSGTPYEQYF
size: many; J: TRBJ1-1; D: .; V: TRBV20-1; DNA: TGCAGTGCTAGTAGGGGGATTGCGACTGAAGCTTTCTTT; CDR3: CSASRGIATEAFF
size: few; J: TRBJ2-7; D: .; V: TRBV27; DNA: TGTGCCAGCAGTTTCCAGGGGACCACCTACGAGCAGTACTTC; CDR3: CASSFQGTTYEQYF
size: many; J: TRBJ2-5; D: .; V: TRBV3-1; DNA: TGTGCCAGCAGCCAAGCCTCAGGGAGGCAAGAGACCCAGTACTTC; CDR3: CASSQASGRQETQYF
size: .; J: TRBJ2-7; D: .; V: TRBV6-1; DNA: TGTGCCAGCAGTGAAGTGAGCTCCTACGAGCAGTACTTC; CDR3: CASSEVSSYEQYF
size: .; J: TRBJ2-7; D: TRBD2; V: TRBV9; DNA: TGTGCCAGCAGCGCCGGGACTAGCGATTCCTACGAGCAGTACTTC; CDR3: CASSAGTSDSYEQYF
size: .; J: TRBJ2-2; D: .; V: TRBV19; DNA: TGTGCCAGTAGTATAGGCCCCATCACCGGGGAGCTGTTTTTT; CDR3: CASSIGPITGELFF
size: .; J: TRBJ2-3; D: TRBD2; V: TRBV20-1; DNA: TGCAGTGCACCGGGACTAGCGGGGGGGCGGAGCACAGATACGCAGTATTTT; CDR3: CSAPGLAGGRSTDTQYF
size: many; J: TRBJ2-1; D: .; V: TRBV4-1; DNA: TGCGCCAGCAGCCAAGCCAATTACAATGAGCAGTTCTTC; CDR3: CASSQANYNEQFF
size: few; J: TRBJ1-2; D: .; V: TRBV30; DNA: TGTGCTTATCCGGAAGGGAACTATGGCTACACCTTC; CDR3: CAYPEGNYGYTF
size: .; J: TRBJ1-2; D: .; V: TRBV2; DNA: TGTGCCAGCAGTCCAGGAGGGGACGGTGGCTACACCTTC; CDR3: CASSPGGDGGYTF
size: few; J: TRBJ2-3; D: .; V: TRBV4-1; DNA: TGCGCCAGCAGCCCCAAGGGCGCAGATACGCAGTATTTT; CDR3: CASSPKGADTQYF
size: many; J: TRBJ1-5; D: .; V: TRBV18; DNA: TGTGCCAGCTCATTACAGGAGGTCAATCAGCCCCAGCATTTT; CDR3: CASSLQEVNQPQHF
size: .; J: TRBJ2-1; D: .; V: TRBV28; DNA: TGTGCCAGCAGCGAGGGGTCCTACAATGAGCAGTTCTTC; CDR3: CASSEGSYNEQFF
size: .; J: TRBJ2-7; D: TRBD2; V: TRBV7-2; DNA: TGTGCCAGCACCCTAGTCCCGGGACTAGCGGGGGGTTCCTACGAGCAGTACTTC; CDR3: CASTLVPGLAGGSYEQYF
size: few; J: TRBJ2-3; D: .; V: TRBV4-3; DNA: TGCGCCAGCAGCCAAGTTCTGGGCACAGATACGCAGTATTTT; CDR3: CASSQVLGTDTQYF
size: many; J: TRBJ1-5; D: .; V: TRBV12-3/TRBV12-4; DNA: TGTGCCAGCAGTCTAGCTGACAGCAATCAGCCCCAGCATTTT; CDR3: CASSLADSNQPQHF
size: many; J: TRBJ2-5; D: TRBD2; V: TRBV25-1; DNA: TGTGCCAGCAGTGAACCCCGGGGGTCTAGCGGGGGACAACAAGAGACCCAGTACTTC; CDR3: CASSEPRGSSGGQQETQYF
size: few; J: TRBJ2-2; D: TRBD2; V: TRBV9; DNA: TGTGCCAGCAGCGTCGGACTAGCGGGGGACACCGGGGAGCTGTTTTTT; CDR3: CASSVGLAGDTGELFF
size: few; J: TRBJ2-3; D: .; V: TRBV5-8; DNA: TGTGCCAGCAGCTCCCGCGGGCTGTCAGATACGCAGTATTTT; CDR3: CASSSRGLSDTQYF
size: few; J: TRBJ2-1; D: .; V: TRBV14; DNA: TGTGCCAGCAGCCAAGAGGTAGCATCCTACAATGAGCAGTTCTTC; CDR3: CASSQEVASYNEQFF
size: .; J: TRBJ2-7; D: TRBD2; V: TRBV7-9; DNA: TGTGCCAGCAGCTACCCCCCCCCCTCTAGCGGGGGGCACTACGAGCAGTACTTC; CDR3: CASSYPPPSSGGHYEQYF
size: few; J: TRBJ1-1; D: TRBD1; V: TRBV9; DNA: TGTGCCAGCAGCGTAGCATCGGGTGGCGACGGTGGCAGGGGGCTTCACACTGAAGCTTTCTTT; CDR3: CASSVASGGDGGRGLHTEAFF
size: .; J: TRBJ2-7; D: TRBD1; V: TRBV12-3/TRBV12-4; DNA: TGTGCCAGCAGTTGGACCGGGACAGGGGTCCTCTACGAGCAGTACTTC; CDR3: CASSWTGTGVLYEQYF
size: .; J: TRBJ1-5; D: .; V: TRBV5-5; DNA: TGTGCCGGCAGCTTGTCACAGGTCATCAATCAGCCCCAGCATTTT; CDR3: CAGSLSQVINQPQHF
size: .; J: TRBJ1-1; D: TRBD1; V: TRBV12-3/TRBV12-4; DNA: TGTGCCAGCAGTTTACCTGGGACAGCGGCTTTCTTT; CDR3: CASSLPGTAAFF
size: many; J: TRBJ1-1; D: .; V: TRBV30; DNA: TGTGCCTGGAGTGTACTGGCGAGAGGGAACACTGAAGCTTTCTTT; CDR3: CAWSVLARGNTEAFF
size: few; J: TRBJ2-5; D: TRBD2; V: TRBV13; DNA: TGTGCCAGCAGCCAAGGACTAGCGGGGGGTAGGGAGACCCAGTACTTC; CDR3: CASSQGLAGGRETQYF
size: .; J: TRBJ2-7; D: .; V: TRBV5-1; DNA: TGTGCCAGCAGCTTGTCCGTTCGATTACGGAGGGGGAAAGCTTCCTACGAGCAGTACTTC; CDR3: CASSLSVRLRRGKASYEQYF
size: few; J: TRBJ1-1; D: .; V: TRBV19; DNA: TGTGCCAGTAAGGGGGACGCCAGGAACACTGAAGCTTTCTTT; CDR3: CASKGDARNTEAFF
size: few; J: TRBJ2-2; D: TRBD2; V: TRBV7-6; DNA: TGTGCCAGCAGCTCCTTAGCGGGGGAGAACACCGGGGAGCTGTTTTTT; CDR3: CASSSLAGENTGELFF
size: .; J: TRBJ2-5; D: .; V: TRBV2; DNA: TGTGCCAGCAGTGAATCGGGACATAGCGAGACCCAGTACTTC; CDR3: CASSESGHSETQYF
size: .; J: TRBJ1-5; D: .; V: TRBV7-9; DNA: TGTGCCAGCAGCTGGGGGCGAGAGAATCAGCCCCAGCATTTT; CDR3: CASSWGRENQPQHF
size: many; J: TRBJ2-7; D: .; V: TRBV11-2; DNA: TGTGCCAGCAGTCAAACTTTCTACGAGCAGTACTTC; CDR3: CASSQTFYEQYF
size: many; J: TRBJ2-1; D: .; V: TRBV29-1; DNA: TGCAGCGTTGATAGCGACAGAGAGGATGAGCAGTTCTTC; CDR3: CSVDSDREDEQFF
size: many; J: TRBJ1-2; D: .; V: TRBV7-9; DNA: TGTGCCAGCAGCTTAGGTCCAGGAGGCTATGGCTACACCTTC; CDR3: CASSLGPGGYGYTF
size: few; J: TRBJ1-1; D: .; V: TRBV5-1; DNA: TGCGCCAGCAGCTTGGAGGGTTCGATTGAAGAAGCTTTCTTT; CDR3: CASSLEGSIEEAFF